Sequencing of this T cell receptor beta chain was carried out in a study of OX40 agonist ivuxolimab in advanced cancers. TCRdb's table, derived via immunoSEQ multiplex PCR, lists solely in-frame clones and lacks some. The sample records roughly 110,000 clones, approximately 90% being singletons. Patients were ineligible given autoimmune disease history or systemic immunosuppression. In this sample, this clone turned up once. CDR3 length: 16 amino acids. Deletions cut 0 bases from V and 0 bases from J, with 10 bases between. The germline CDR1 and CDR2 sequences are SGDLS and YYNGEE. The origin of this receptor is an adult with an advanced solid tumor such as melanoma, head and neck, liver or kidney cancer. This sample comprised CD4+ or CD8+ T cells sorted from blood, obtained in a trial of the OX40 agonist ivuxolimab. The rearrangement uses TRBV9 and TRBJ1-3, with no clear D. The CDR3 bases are TGTGCCAGCAGCGTAGGCGGGCCGAACTCTGGAAACACCATATATTTT. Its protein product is CASSVGGPNSGNTIYF.